This T cell receptor (beta chain) was identified in a study of blood T cells in healthy people across ages. The authors ran a second PCR of 7 to 11 cycles using a sample-barcoded 5' primer and a J-beta primer mix. Every single cDNA molecule received a tag from a template-switch adaptor with 12 random nucleotides. TCRdb called the 5' RACE reads again in MiXCR, with one record for every CDR3 protein. The table records some 930,000 distinct CDR3 sequences, about 27% of them present only once. This clonotype has just a few counts. These records were also assigned to another study, of T cells of mothers and their children. From that study: In related and unrelated pairs alike, thymic selection shapes TCR recombination output, with inherited differences minor.

The sequence derives from a woman aged 40 to 50 in good health. The sequencing input was blood.

CDR3 sequence (DNA): TGTGCCATCACCAGGGAGGTCCAACCCAATGAGCAGTTCTTC. Translation gives CAITREVQPNEQFF. The chain combines TRBV10-3 with TRBJ2-1, with D maybe TRBD2 (6 bases). Between the trimmed V and J ends, which lost 7 bases and 6 bases, there was a span of 16 bases. This CDR3 is 14 amino acids long. CDR1 is ENHRY, CDR2 SYGVKD, per germline.